The rows below give T cell receptor beta chains drawn from one sample of a study of OX40 agonist ivuxolimab in advanced cancers. Produced via immunoSEQ multiplex PCR; TCRdb's table is partial and in-frame only. The data hold around 62,000 clones, with roughly 88% observed a single time. The sequences come from CD4+ or CD8+ T cells sorted from blood, collected in a trial of the OX40 agonist ivuxolimab. These receptors were obtained from an adult with an advanced solid tumor such as melanoma, head and neck, liver or kidney cancer. Both conserved end residues are trimmed from each CDR3. A D gene is named only where the DNA matches it firmly.

>TRBJ2-2|NA|TRBV2
ASTPRGGRTGELF
>TRBJ2-1|NA|TRBV5-1
ASSLFINNEQF
>TRBJ2-3|TRBD2|TRBV7-6
ASSLETSGGVVTQY
>TRBJ1-4|NA|TRBV7-9
ASSFGGPNEKLF
>TRBJ2-7|TRBD1|TRBV9
ASSAGTGTYEQY
>TRBJ1-1|NA|TRBV6-1
ASSRGTEAF
>TRBJ2-1|NA|TRBV1
TSSHPGAAYNEQF
>TRBJ2-3|TRBD2|TRBV15
ATSRPSGREGWGSTDTQY
>TRBJ2-1|NA|TRBV6-6
ASSSPGLPEQF
>TRBJ1-1|NA|TRBV28
ASSFLNGVGTEAF
>TRBJ1-2|NA|TRBV6-5
ASSRQAGAGGYT
>TRBJ1-1|NA|TRBV6-6
ASSYRNTEAF
>TRBJ2-2|NA|TRBV6-1
ASSLRTATGELF
>TRBJ2-7|TRBD1|TRBV10-1
ASKGWRQGSYEQY
>TRBJ1-5|NA|TRBV28
ASSLSWDNQPQH
>TRBJ1-4|TRBD1|TRBV7-2
ASSLARGREKLF
>TRBJ2-7|TRBD1|TRBV5-1
ASSLAGTGGVLRTYEQY
>TRBJ1-4|TRBD1|TRBV7-9
ASSLGTGREKLF
>TRBJ1-4|TRBD1|TRBV6-5
ASSYKRTGRDEKLF
>TRBJ2-2|NA|TRBV29-1
SVEVVGGGPGELF
>TRBJ2-2|TRBD1|TRBV5-1
ASSSTPRQGVNTGELF
>TRBJ2-3|TRBD2|TRBV5-8
ASSQGLATTDTQY
>TRBJ1-1|TRBD1|TRBV7-3
ASSYQTGTEAF
>TRBJ2-3|NA|TRBV20-1
SARTDTQY
>TRBJ1-4|TRBD1|TRBV4-3
ASSQDTTGGPIGVKLF
>TRBJ1-6|NA|TRBV6-1
ASSETSWGTYNSPLH
>TRBJ1-1|NA|TRBV6-6
ASSYNPRGAVTEAF
>TRBJ2-4|NA|TRBV5-1
ASSLDDRTILY
>TRBJ1-5|NA|TRBV2
ASSDRPYPYSNQPQH
>TRBJ1-5|NA|TRBV5-6
ASSLTQGPNQPQH
>TRBJ1-5|NA|TRBV18
ASSQLPVQGGNQPQH
>TRBJ2-3|NA|TRBV11-3
ASSLRGQGSTTDTQY
>TRBJ1-2|TRBD1|TRBV6-1
ASSGDRDTGYT
>TRBJ1-5|NA|TRBV5-6
ASSLFVGRRRSQH
>TRBJ1-2|TRBD1|TRBV15
ATSRSLYRDSNINYGYT
>TRBJ2-7|NA|TRBV6-1
ASRPRRGLSYEQY
>TRBJ1-3|NA|TRBV7-9
ASSLEANQGGTIY
>TRBJ2-7|NA|TRBV5-8
ATGRGPYEQY
>TRBJ2-7|NA|TRBV7-3
ASSRGRGYEQY
>TRBJ1-6|NA|TRBV19
ASSEPYRSSYNSPLH
>TRBJ1-1|TRBD1|TRBV5-1
ASSSRDSNTEAF
>TRBJ1-6|TRBD1|TRBV9
ASSVEGQGIDSPLH
>TRBJ2-2|TRBD1|TRBV6-1
ASSDWDRANTGELF
>TRBJ1-1|TRBD1|TRBV25-1
ASSEYQGADTEAF
>TRBJ2-6|NA|TRBV14
ASSQELQLSSGPLSSGANVLT
>TRBJ2-3|TRBD2|TRBV5-1
ASSRTLLSGASTDTQY
>TRBJ2-1|NA|TRBV2
ASWWPDSRNEQF
>TRBJ2-1|NA|TRBV28
ASRPPGSSYNEQF
>TRBJ1-3|TRBD1|TRBV6-6
ASKETGGYGNTIY
>TRBJ1-2|TRBD1|TRBV19
ASTRDRGEYGYT
>TRBJ1-2|NA|TRBV4-2
ASSQDQVAGDGYT
>TRBJ1-1|NA|TRBV5-1
ASSRAGIQKHITNTEAF
>TRBJ1-2|NA|TRBV7-2
ASSLDMGGGGYT
>TRBJ2-7|TRBD1|TRBV28
ASSFPGQGSHEQY
>TRBJ1-4|TRBD1|TRBV5-1
ASSVLGTVNEKLF